The 11 T cell receptor beta chains given below trace back to one sample, sequenced in a study of blood T cell repertoires in COVID-19. The table came from immunoSEQ multiplex PCR; TCRdb's copy has only in-frame clones and leaves some out. This sample carries 60,000 to 80,000 clones, approximately 80% of them seen once, and the ten largest clones take 10% to 15%. Source material: peripheral blood. These receptors all stem from a man aged 45-60 years with COVID-19, enrolled during active disease.

The CDR3 DNA sequence: TGTGCCAGCAGCCGAGCCGGGGAGGACTACTATGGCTACACCTTC. As protein: CASSRAGEDYYGYTF. The rearrangement links TRBV4-2 to TRBJ1-2; D is undetermined. The V end was cut by 4 bases, the J end by 3 bases, with 15 bases between. Germline values: CDR1 LGHNA, CDR2 YNFKEQ. The CDR3 has 15 residues.

In this sample, this clone turned up once. J is TRBJ2-3 and V is TRBV19; TRBD2 agrees at 8 bases. Germline CDR1 reads LNHDA; CDR2 reads SQIVND (reference sequence). CDR3 length equals 15 residues. The V and J ends lost 1 base and 4 bases, in that order; junction bases with no gene match: 4. The CDR3 DNA follows: TGTGCCAGTAGTATAGCGGCAGCGGGAGCAGATACGCAGTATTTT. It is translated as CASSIAAAGADTQYF.

The rearrangement links TRBV7-3 to TRBJ2-2, with a tentative D call TRBD2 (5 bases). CDR3 length: 13 residues. The germline V gene has CDR1 SGHTA and CDR2 FQGTGA. Trimming stripped 3 bases from V and 6 bases from J, with 8 bases between. This CDR3 is CASSFDGAGELFF. CDR3 nucleotide sequence: TGTGCCAGCAGCTTTGACGGGGCCGGGGAGCTGTTTTTT. Complete variable domain (other parts from reference TRBV7-3 and TRBJ2-2): GAGVSQTPSNKVTEKGKYVELRCDPISGHTALYWYRQSLGQGPEFLIYFQGTGAADDSGLPNDRFFAVRPEGSVSTLKIQRTERGDSAVYLCASSFDGAGELFFGEGSRLTVL.

J is TRBJ1-5 and V is TRBV30, with a tentative D call TRBD1 (5 bases). V lost 5 bases and J lost 6, with 11 bases in between. This CDR3 comprises 12 residues. Germline V gene data show CDR1 as GTSNPN and CDR2 as SVGIG (reference sequence). Written as DNA, the CDR3 is TGTGCCTGGGGGGGTAGCGGTCAGCCCCAGCATTTT. This codes for CAWGGSGQPQHF.

This clone has only one observation. The chain employs TRBV6-6 and TRBJ2-1; D is undetermined. CDR1 MNHNY and CDR2 SVGAGI come from the germline V gene (reference sequence). CDR3 length equals 11 residues. V was cut by 6 bases and J by 6 bases, with 6 bases left in between. In DNA, the CDR3 is TGTGCCAGCAGCTCCCGCAATGAGCAGTTCTTC. The encoded protein is CASSSRNEQFF.

This sequence joins TRBV5-1 and TRBJ2-5; TRBD2 matches 11 bases. There are 16 residues in the CDR3. J lost 2 bases, V lost 4 bases, and 7 bases had no gene match. Germline assignment: CDR1 SGHRS and CDR2 YFSETQ. The CDR3 nucleotides read TGCGCCAGCAGCCGCCAGACTAGCGGGACACAAGAGACCCAGTACTTC. Amino acid sequence: CASSRQTSGTQETQYF. Using reference TRBV5-1 and TRBJ2-5 for the parts outside the CDR3, the full variable domain is KAGVTQTPRYLIKTRGQQVTLSCSPISGHRSVSWYQQTPGQGLQFLFEYFSETQRNKGNFPGRFSGRQFSNSRSEMNVSTLELGDSALYLCASSRQTSGTQETQYFGPGTRLLVL.

V and J are TRBV9 and TRBJ2-3; 10 bases fit TRBD1. CDR1 is SGDLS, CDR2 YYNGEE, per germline. Unmatched junction bases numbered 5, after V lost 3 bases and J lost 4 bases. The CDR3 length is 15 residues. Here the CDR3 reads CASSGQGALADTQYF. CDR3 sequence (DNA): TGTGCCAGCAGCGGACAGGGGGCGCTCGCAGATACGCAGTATTTT.

The chain's CDR3 is CASSQDRAYEQYF. The CDR3 region has the DNA TGTGCCAGCTCACAGGACAGGGCCTACGAGCAGTACTTC. The V and J genes are TRBV18 and TRBJ2-7, with 8 bases identical to TRBD1. Germline V gene sequence: CDR1 KGHSH, CDR2 LQKENI. The CDR3 extends over 13 amino acids. After removal of 4 bases from V and 2 bases from J, the junction contained 1 base not matched to a gene. Supplemented by reference TRBV18 and TRBJ2-7, the full variable domain reads NAGVMQNPRHLVRRRGQEARLRCSPMKGHSHVYWYRQLPEEGLKFMVYLQKENIIDESGMPKERFSAEFPKEGPSILRIQQVVRGDSAAYFCASSQDRAYEQYFGPGTRLTVT.

The chain links TRBV7-2 to TRBJ1-3, with 8 bases that match TRBD1. With 3 bases clipped from V and 4 bases from J, the junction kept 5 bases outside the gene matches. The germline gives CDR1 SGHTA, CDR2 FQGNSA. The CDR3 extends over 15 amino acids. The CDR3: CASSLQGAQGNTIYF. CDR3 DNA: TGTGCCAGCAGCTTGCAGGGGGCGCAAGGAAACACCATATATTTT.

The chain combines TRBV5-1 with TRBJ1-4, with 7 positions matching TRBD1. This CDR3 contains 16 residues. Trimming cost V 3 bases and J 3 bases; bases outside gene matches: 8. The germline gives CDR1 SGHRS, CDR2 YFSETQ. The CDR3 sequence: CASSSSGQSANEKLFF. CDR3 bases: TGCGCCAGCAGCTCCTCGGGACAGTCGGCTAATGAAAAACTGTTTTTT.

This chain uses TRBV30 with TRBJ2-3; 12 nucleotides agree with TRBD2. Germline V gives CDR1 GTSNPN, CDR2 SVGIG (reference sequence). Trimming took 0 bases from V and 4 from J; bases not matched to a gene: 20. The CDR3 has 21 residues. DNA for the CDR3: TGTGCCTGGAGTGTGGGTGTCTCCCCCGCCTGGACTAGCGGGATAGCAGATACGCAGTATTTT. Translating it yields CAWSVGVSPAWTSGIADTQYF.